The sequence of this T cell receptor beta chain was determined in a study of identical twins. In its sample, this clonotype was seen a few times. The antigen is unknown. The cDNA had a unique molecular identifier and a template-switch universal primer site. TCRdb re-derived calls from the 5' RACE reads in MiXCR, one entry per CDR3 protein. The data show about 490,000 distinct CDR3 sequences, 13% to 15% seen once. Whole-study findings and limits: Abundant beta clonotypes from cord blood bore fewer insertions; memory repertoires lacked this pattern.

This same sample was also part of a study on yellow fever vaccine responses in identical twins. Per that study: Twins' T cell vaccine responses reportedly looked partly convergent, partly personalized.

Material: CD4+ T cells sorted from blood. The TCR comes from a woman younger than 35 in good health.

In DNA form, the CDR3 reads TGTGCCAGCAGCTTCAGGGCGCGGGACACTGAAGCTTTCTTT. Encoded protein: CASSFRARDTEAFF. The V and J genes are TRBV5-5 and TRBJ1-1; tentatively, D is TRBD1 (5 bases). Per the germline V gene, CDR1 is SGHKS and CDR2 is YYEKEE (reference sequence). V was cut by 2 bases and J by 3 bases, with 11 bases left in between. The CDR3 loop spans 14 amino acids.